A selection of T cell receptor beta chains follows, all from one sample in a study of monozygotic twins with inflammatory bowel disease. TCRdb reanalyzed the 5' RACE reads, giving one entry per CDR3 protein sequence and no DNA. The sample's table shows some 130,000 distinct CDR3 sequences. The sample taken for sequencing was blood. The origin of the receptors is a human donor with ulcerative colitis or Crohn's disease, or a healthy co-twin of an affected twin (not recorded which). The CDR3 runs from the conserved cysteine through the conserved F or W.

CDR3 length	V gene	J gene	CDR3 protein
15	TRBV5-1	TRBJ2-1	CASRLKTGVGNEQFF
15	TRBV5-4	TRBJ2-3	CASSWDRGSTDTQYF
12	TRBV12-3/TRBV12-4	TRBJ1-4	CVSSWDGEELFF
14	TRBV25-1	TRBJ2-5	CATKPPGAQETQYF
16	TRBV4-2	TRBJ2-7	CASSQEEGTSGNEQYF
12	TRBV7-9	TRBJ2-3	CAVDRVGDTQYF
11	TRBV29-1	TRBJ2-7	CSVLSAWEQYF
17	TRBV20-1	TRBJ2-3	CSAPGMASGTSTDTQYF
15	TRBV7-3	TRBJ2-1	CASSLTRLGYNEQFF
14	TRBV27	TRBJ2-1	CASSPGTGGYEQFF
16	TRBV7-2	TRBJ1-2	CASSALPGQGTYGYTF
14	TRBV12-3/TRBV12-4	TRBJ1-5	CASSLTDLAQPQHF
12	TRBV28	TRBJ2-7	CASSLLSYEQYF
14	TRBV30	TRBJ2-7	CAWGGSPVSYEQYF
17	TRBV9	TRBJ1-3	CASSVDPRPRAGNTIYF
11	TRBV4-2	TRBJ2-1	CASSHVNEQFF
20	TRBV9	TRBJ1-3	CASSGDHPSPLGGSGNTIYF
15	TRBV5-1	TRBJ2-2	CASSLANVDTGELFF
16	TRBV10-3	TRBJ2-3	CAISDGLAGDVDTQYF
12	TRBV5-6	TRBJ1-2	CASTSGRVGYTF
14	TRBV7-3	TRBJ2-2	CASSNPLRGGELFF
11	TRBV24-1	TRBJ2-3	CATGLADTQYF
14	TRBV5-1	TRBJ2-1	CASRPTSGNNEQFF
14	TRBV7-9	TRBJ2-5	CASIRLAGGETQYF